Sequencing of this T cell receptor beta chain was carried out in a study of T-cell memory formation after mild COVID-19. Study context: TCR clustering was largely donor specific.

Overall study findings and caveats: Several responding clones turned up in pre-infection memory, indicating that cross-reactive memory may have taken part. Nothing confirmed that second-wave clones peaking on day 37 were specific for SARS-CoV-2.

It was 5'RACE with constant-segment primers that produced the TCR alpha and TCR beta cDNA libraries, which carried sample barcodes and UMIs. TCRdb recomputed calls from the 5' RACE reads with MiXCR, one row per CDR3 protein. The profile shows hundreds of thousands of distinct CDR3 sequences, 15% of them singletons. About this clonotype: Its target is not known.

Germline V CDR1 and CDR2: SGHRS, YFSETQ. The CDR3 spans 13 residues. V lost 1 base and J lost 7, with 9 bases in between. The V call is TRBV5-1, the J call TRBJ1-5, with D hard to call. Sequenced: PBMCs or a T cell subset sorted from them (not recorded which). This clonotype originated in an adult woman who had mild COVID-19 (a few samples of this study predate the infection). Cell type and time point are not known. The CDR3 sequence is CASSLIPDQPQHF. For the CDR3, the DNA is TGCGCCAGCAGCTTGATCCCCGACCAGCCCCAGCATTTT.